This TCR beta chain came from a study of cytomegalovirus exposure and HLA in healthy donors. Findings and limits, study-wide: Earlier analysis yielded a pattern in which most TCR beta V segments were productive about 87% or about 30% of the time. In a later analysis, HLA-associated beta chains showed higher expansion and lower generation probabilities than comparable chains. HLA alleles showed associations with roughly 17,000 TCR beta sequences in a later analysis, at a 0.05 false discovery rate.

Comments on this clone: The antigen remains unidentified.

The primer mix had 60 Vbeta and 13 Jbeta primers. Study processing details: A later analysis tallied approximately 78 million unique TCR beta chains, around 12 million of them shared. TCRdb's table, derived via immunoSEQ multiplex PCR, lists solely in-frame clones and lacks some. That table furnishes V, J and clone size, whereas the DNA furnished D and trimming. The sample gives around 110,000 clones, roughly 82% of which show up once; 2% to 3% is in the top ten. There are 16 residues in the CDR3. The V segment lost 1 base and the J segment 6 bases; nucleotides outside the gene matches: 8. Looked up from germline, CDR1 is MGHRA and CDR2 is YSYEKL.

Sequences were obtained from PBMCs. This chain joins TRBV4-1 and TRBJ2-3; 9 bases are shared with TRBD2. This receptor was obtained from a man aged 30 to 45 in good health and CMV-seropositive. CDR3 nucleotide sequence: TGCGCCAGCAGCCAAGGAGCTAGCGGGGTTGCGGATACGCAGTATTTT. It specifies CASSQGASGVADTQYF.